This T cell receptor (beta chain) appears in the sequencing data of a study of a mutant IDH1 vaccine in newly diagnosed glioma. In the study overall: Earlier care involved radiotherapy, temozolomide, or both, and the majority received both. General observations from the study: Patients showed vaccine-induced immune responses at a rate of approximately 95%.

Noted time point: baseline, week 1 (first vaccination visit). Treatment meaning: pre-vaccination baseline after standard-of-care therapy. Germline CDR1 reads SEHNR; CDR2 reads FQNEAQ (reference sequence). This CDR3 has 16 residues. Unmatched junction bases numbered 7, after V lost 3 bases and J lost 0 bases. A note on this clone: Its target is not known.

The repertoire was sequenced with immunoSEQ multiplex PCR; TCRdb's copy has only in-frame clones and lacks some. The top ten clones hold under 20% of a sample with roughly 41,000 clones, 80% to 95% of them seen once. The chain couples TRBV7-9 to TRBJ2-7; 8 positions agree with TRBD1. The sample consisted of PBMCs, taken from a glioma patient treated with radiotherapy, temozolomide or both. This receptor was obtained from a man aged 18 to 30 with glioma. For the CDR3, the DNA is TGTGCCAGCAGCTTCGACCGGGACAGGCCCTCCTACGAGCAGTACTTC. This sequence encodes CASSFDRDRPSYEQYF.